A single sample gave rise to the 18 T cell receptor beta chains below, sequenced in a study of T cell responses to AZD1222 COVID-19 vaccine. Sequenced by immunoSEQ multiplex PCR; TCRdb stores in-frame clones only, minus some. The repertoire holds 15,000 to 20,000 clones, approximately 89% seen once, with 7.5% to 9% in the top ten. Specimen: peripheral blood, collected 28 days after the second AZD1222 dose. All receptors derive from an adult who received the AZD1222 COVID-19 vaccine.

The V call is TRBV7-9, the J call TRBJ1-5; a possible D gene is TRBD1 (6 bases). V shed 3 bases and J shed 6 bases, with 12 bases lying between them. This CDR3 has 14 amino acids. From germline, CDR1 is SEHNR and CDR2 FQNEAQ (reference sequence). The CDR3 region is CASSLHRDGQPQHF. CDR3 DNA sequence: TGTGCCAGCAGCTTGCACAGGGACGGTCAGCCCCAGCATTTT.

CDR3 sequence: CASSLESSVGVHSPLHF. CDR3 nucleotides: TGTGCCAGCAGCTTGGAGTCAAGCGTAGGAGTGCATTCACCCCTCCACTTT. The rearrangement joins TRBV5-5 to TRBJ1-6; D is unclear. Germline loops: CDR1 SGHKS, CDR2 YYEKEE (reference sequence). The CDR3 has 17 residues. V dropped 0 bases and J dropped 8 bases, with 18 bases sitting between them. Using reference TRBV5-5 and TRBJ1-6 for the parts outside the CDR3, the full variable domain is DAGVTQSPTHLIKTRGQQVTLRCSPISGHKSVSWYQQVLGQGPQFIFQYYEKEERGRGNFPDRFSARQFPNYSSELNVNALLLGDSALYLCASSLESSVGVHSPLHFGNGTRLTVT.

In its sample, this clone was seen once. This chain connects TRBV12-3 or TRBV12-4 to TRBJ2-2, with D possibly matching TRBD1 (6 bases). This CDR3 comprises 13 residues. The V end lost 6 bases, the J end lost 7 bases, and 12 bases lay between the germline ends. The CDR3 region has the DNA TGTGCCAGCAGCTGGCAGGGGAACGGGGAGCTGTTTTTT. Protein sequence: CASSWQGNGELFF.

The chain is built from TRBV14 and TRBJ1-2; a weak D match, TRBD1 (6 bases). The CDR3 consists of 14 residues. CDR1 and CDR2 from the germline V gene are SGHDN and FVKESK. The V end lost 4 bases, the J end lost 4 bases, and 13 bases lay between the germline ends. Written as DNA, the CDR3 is TGTGCCAGCAGCCGGGCAGGGGTTACCTATGGCTACACCTTC. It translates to CASSRAGVTYGYTF.

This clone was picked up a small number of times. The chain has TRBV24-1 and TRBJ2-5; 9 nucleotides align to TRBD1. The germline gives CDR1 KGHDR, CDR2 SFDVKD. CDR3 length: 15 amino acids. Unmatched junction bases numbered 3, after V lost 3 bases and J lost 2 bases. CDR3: CATSDRQGGQETQYF. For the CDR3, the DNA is TGTGCCACCAGTGATAGACAGGGGGGACAAGAGACCCAGTACTTC.

CDR3 residues: CASSLVVAGARRQYF. The CDR3 region has the DNA TGTGCCAGCAGCTTAGTTGTAGCGGGAGCCCGTCGCCAGTACTTC. V usage is TRBV11-2 and J usage is TRBJ2-5; 9 positions agree with TRBD2. The V gene's germline CDR1 is SGHAT and CDR2 FQNNGV. The V gene end was trimmed by 1 base and the J gene end by 10 bases; junction bases not matched to a gene: 10. The CDR3 is 15 amino acids.

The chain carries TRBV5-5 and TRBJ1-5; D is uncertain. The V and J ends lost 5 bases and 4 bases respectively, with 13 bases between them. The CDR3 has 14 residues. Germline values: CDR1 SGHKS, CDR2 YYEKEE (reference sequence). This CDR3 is CASSSGVRNQPQHF. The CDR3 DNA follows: TGTGCCAGCAGTTCGGGAGTTAGAAATCAGCCCCAGCATTTT. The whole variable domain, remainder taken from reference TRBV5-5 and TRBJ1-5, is DAGVTQSPTHLIKTRGQQVTLRCSPISGHKSVSWYQQVLGQGPQFIFQYYEKEERGRGNFPDRFSARQFPNYSSELNVNALLLGDSALYLCASSSGVRNQPQHFGDGTRLSIL.

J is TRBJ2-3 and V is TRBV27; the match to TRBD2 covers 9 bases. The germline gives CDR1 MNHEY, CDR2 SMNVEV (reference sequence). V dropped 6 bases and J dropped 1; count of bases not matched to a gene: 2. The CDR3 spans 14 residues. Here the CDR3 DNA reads TGTGCCAGCAGCCGACTAGCGGGCACAGATACGCAGTATTTT. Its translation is CASSRLAGTDTQYF.

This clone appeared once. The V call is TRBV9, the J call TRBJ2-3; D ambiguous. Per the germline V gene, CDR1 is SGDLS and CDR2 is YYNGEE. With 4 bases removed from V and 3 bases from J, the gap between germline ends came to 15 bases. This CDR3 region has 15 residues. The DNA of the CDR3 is TGTGCCAGCAGCCACGGAAGGGTTCCAACAGATACGCAGTATTTT. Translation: CASSHGRVPTDTQYF.

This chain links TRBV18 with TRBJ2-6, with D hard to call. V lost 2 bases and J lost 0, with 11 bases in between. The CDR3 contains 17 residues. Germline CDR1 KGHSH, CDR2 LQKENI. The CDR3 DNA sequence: TGTGCCAGCTCACCATTCGATTCGAGCTCTGGGGCCAACGTCCTGACTTTC. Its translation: CASSPFDSSSGANVLTF.

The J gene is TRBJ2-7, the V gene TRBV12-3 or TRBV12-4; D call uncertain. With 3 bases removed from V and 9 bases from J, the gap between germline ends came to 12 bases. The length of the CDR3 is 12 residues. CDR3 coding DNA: TGTGCCAGCAGTTTCCGAGGAAAAGGGCAGTACGTC. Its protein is CASSFRGKGQYV.

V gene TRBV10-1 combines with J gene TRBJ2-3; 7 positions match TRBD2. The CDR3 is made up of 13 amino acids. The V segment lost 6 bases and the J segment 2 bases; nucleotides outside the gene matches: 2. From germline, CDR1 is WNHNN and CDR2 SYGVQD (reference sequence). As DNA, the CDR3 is TGCGCCAGCAGCGGGGGGTTCACAGATACGCAGTATTTT. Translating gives CASSGGFTDTQYF.

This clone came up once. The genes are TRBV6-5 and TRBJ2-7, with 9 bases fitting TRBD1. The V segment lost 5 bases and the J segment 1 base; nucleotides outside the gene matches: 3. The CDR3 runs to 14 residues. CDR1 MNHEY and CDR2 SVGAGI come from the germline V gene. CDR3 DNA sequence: TGTGCCAGCAGTCGGGACAGGGTTTCCTACGAGCAGTACGTC. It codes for CASSRDRVSYEQYV.

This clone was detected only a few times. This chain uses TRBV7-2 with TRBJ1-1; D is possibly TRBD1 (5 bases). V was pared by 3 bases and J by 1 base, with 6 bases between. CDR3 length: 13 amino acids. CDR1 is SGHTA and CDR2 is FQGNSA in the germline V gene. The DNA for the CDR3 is TGTGCCAGCAGCTTCCAGGGGAACACTGAAGCTTTCTTT. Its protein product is CASSFQGNTEAFF.

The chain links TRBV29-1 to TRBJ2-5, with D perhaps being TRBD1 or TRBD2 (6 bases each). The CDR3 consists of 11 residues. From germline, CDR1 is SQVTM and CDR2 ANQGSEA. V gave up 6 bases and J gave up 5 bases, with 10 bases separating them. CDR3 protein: CSVRDIETQYF. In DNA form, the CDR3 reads TGCAGCGTGCGGGACATTGAGACCCAGTACTTC.

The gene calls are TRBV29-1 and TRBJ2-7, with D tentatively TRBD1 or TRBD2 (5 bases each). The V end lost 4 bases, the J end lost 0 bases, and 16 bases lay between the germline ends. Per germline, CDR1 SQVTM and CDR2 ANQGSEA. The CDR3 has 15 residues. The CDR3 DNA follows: TGCAGCGTTGTGGGGGTGAGTAGGGGCTCCTACGAGCAGTACTTC. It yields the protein CSVVGVSRGSYEQYF.

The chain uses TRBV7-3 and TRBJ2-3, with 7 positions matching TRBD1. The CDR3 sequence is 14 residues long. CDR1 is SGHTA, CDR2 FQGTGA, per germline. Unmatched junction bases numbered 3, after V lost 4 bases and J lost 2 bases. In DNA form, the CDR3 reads TGTGCCAGCAGCTCTGGACAGGACACAGATACGCAGTATTTT. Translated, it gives CASSSGQDTDTQYF.

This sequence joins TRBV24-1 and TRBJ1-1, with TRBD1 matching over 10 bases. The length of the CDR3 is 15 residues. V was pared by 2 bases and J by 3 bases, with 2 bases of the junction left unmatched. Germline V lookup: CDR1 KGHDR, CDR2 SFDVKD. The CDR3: CATSDSGTGDTEAFF. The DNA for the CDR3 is TGTGCCACCAGTGATTCCGGGACAGGGGACACTGAAGCTTTCTTT.